In this sample, the clone carrying this TCR beta chain turned up a few times. Trimming left V 8 bases short and J 2 bases short, with 7 bases between. This CDR3 has 11 amino acids. CDR1 is SNHLY and CDR2 is FYNNEI in the germline V gene. TCRdb reanalysed the RT-PCR reads using MiXCR and keeps one entry per CDR3 protein. Counted here are around 700,000 distinct CDR3 sequences, around 14% occurring once; the ten biggest clones make up roughly 3.6%. This receptor was identified in a female donor in good health, serving as a healthy control. V and J are TRBV2 and TRBJ2-7; TRBD2 is a possible D gene (5 bases). Material for sequencing was memory CD4+ T cells from blood. CDR3 bases: TGTGCCAGCTTGCGGGCCTACGAGCAGTACTTC. It is translated as CASLRAYEQYF.